This TCR beta chain was observed in a study of control samples from healthy donors and cancer patients. Here immunoSEQ multiplex PCR was the method, and the copy in TCRdb shows in-frame clones only, minus some. Among 35,000 to 50,000 clones, 80% to 90% were seen once, and the ten largest hold roughly 10%. Germline CDR1 is SEHNR and CDR2 is FQNEAQ (reference sequence). J was trimmed by 6 bases and V by 5 bases; bases with no gene match: 10. CDR3 length: 15 residues. A single count supports this clone. This TCR derives from a woman aged 55-75 years with lung cancer. The chain employs TRBV7-9 and TRBJ1-1; TRBD1 agrees at 9 bases. Sample: PBMCs. CDR3 region: CASSRQGQGMSEAFF. CDR3 coding DNA: TGTGCCAGCAGCCGCCAAGGACAGGGGATGTCTGAAGCTTTCTTT.